This T cell receptor (beta chain) stems from a study of blood T cell repertoires in COVID-19. Repertoires were generated with immunoSEQ multiplex PCR, while TCRdb's copy carries only in-frame clones and drops some. The sample consists of around 51,000 clones, around 85% of them appearing once. The length of the CDR3 is 13 residues. Germline V CDR1 and CDR2: KGHSY, FQNENV. The trim removed 4 bases at V and 5 bases at J, leaving 3 bases unmatched. The V and J genes are TRBV16 and TRBJ1-1, with 8 nucleotides matching TRBD1. The receptor was isolated from a woman older than 75 with acute or convalescent COVID-19. The sequencing sample was made of peripheral blood. The CDR3 sequence is CASSPGQGTEAFF. The CDR3 nucleotides read TGTGCCAGCAGCCCCGGACAGGGTACTGAAGCTTTCTTT. Supplemented by reference TRBV16 and TRBJ1-1, the full variable domain reads GEEVAQTPKHLVRGEGQKAKLYCAPIKGHSYVFWYQQVLKNEFKFLISFQNENVFDETGMPKERFSAKCLPNSPCSLEIQATKLEDSAVYFCASSPGQGTEAFFGQGTRLTVV.